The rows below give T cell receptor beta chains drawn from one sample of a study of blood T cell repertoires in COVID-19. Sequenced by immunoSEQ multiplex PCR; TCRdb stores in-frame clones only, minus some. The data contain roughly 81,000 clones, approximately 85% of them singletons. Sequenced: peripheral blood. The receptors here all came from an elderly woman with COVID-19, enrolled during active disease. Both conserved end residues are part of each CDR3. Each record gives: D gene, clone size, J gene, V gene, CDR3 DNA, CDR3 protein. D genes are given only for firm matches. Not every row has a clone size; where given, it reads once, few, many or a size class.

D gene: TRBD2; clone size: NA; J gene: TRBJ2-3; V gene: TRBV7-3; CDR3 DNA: TGTGCCAGCAGCTTAACCACTCTAGCGGGGGGCCGCACAGATACGCAGTATTTT; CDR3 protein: CASSLTTLAGGRTDTQYF
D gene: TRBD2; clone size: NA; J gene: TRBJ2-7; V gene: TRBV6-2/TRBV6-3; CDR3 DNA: TGTGCCAGCAGTTATCTAGGACTAGAAGTCTCGTTTGAGTACTTC; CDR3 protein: CASSYLGLEVSFEYF
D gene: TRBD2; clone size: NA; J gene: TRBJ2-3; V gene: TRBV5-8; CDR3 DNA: TGTGCCAGCAGCCAAAGTAGCGGGGGGGCCTGGGATACGCAGTATTTT; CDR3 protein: CASSQSSGGAWDTQYF
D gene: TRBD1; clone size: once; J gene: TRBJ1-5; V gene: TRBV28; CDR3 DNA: TGTGCCAGCAGCTTACTGACTGGACAGGGGGCTGGGATAAGCAATCAGCCCCAGCATTTT; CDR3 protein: CASSLLTGQGAGISNQPQHF
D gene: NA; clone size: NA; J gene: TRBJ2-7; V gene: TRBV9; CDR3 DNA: TGTGCCAGCAGCGCCCGAACAGGGACGCCCTACTACGACGAGCAGTACTTC; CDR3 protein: CASSARTGTPYYDEQYF
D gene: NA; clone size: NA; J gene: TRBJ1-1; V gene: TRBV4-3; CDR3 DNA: TGCGCCAGCAGCCGTACGCTAAACACTGAAGCTTTCTTT; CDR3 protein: CASSRTLNTEAFF
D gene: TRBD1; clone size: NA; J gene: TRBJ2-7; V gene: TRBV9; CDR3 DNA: TGTGCCAGCAGCGGGTCGACAGGGGGGCCAGGCCACGAGCAGTACTTC; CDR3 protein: CASSGSTGGPGHEQYF
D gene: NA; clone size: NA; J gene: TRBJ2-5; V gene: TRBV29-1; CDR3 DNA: TGCAGCGTTGAAGATCAGGGCAGGGGCTTCGAGACCCAGTACTTC; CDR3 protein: CSVEDQGRGFETQYF
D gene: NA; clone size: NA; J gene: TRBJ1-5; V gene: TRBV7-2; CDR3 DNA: TGTGCCAGCAGCTTAGCGTTTAGTAAGAATCAGCCCCAGCATTTT; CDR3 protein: CASSLAFSKNQPQHF
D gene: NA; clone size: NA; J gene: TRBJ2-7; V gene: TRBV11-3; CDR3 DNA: TGTGCCAGCAGCTTAGGCGGGCGGGAGCAGTACTTC; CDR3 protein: CASSLGGREQYF
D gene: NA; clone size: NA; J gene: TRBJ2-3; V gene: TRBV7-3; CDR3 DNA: TGTGCCAGCAGCCGGGGAACAGATACGCAGTATTTT; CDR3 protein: CASSRGTDTQYF
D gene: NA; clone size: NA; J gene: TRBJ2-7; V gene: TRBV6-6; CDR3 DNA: TGTGCCAGCAGACCCCTCGGGAGTTTAGCCTACGAGCAGTACTTC; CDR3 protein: CASRPLGSLAYEQYF
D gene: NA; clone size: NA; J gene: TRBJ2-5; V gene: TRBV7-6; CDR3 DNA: TGTGCCAGCAGCTTAAACAGGGACTACGGGGAGACCCAGTACTTC; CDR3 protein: CASSLNRDYGETQYF
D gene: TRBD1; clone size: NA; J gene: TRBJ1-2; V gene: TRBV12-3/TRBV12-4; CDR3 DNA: TGTGCCAGCAGTTTGGACAGGGTTTATGGCTACACCTTC; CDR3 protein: CASSLDRVYGYTF
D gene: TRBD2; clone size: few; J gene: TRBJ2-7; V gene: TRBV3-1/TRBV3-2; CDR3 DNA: TGTGCCAGCAGCCTCTCGAGCGGGACTACCTACGAGCAGTACTTC; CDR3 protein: CASSLSSGTTYEQYF
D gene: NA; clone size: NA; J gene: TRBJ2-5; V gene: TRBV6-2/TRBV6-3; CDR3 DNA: TGTGCCAGCAGTTACGTCTCCTACCAAGAGACCCAGTACTTC; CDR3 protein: CASSYVSYQETQYF
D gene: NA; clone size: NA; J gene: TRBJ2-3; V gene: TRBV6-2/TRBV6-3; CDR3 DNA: TGTGCCAGCAGGTACTACAACACAGATACGCAGTATTTT; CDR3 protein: CASRYYNTDTQYF
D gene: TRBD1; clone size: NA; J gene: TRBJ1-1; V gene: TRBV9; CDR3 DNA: TGTGCCAGCGGCCGGGGACAGGGCTCTATGAACACTGAAGCTTTCTTT; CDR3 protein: CASGRGQGSMNTEAFF
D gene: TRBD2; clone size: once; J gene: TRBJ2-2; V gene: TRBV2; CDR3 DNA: TGTGCCAGCAGCCGCCTTGGGACTAGCGGGGCGAACACCGGGGAGCTGTTTTTT; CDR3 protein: CASSRLGTSGANTGELFF
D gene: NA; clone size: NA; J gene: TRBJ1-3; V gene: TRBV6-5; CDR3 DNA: TGTGCCAGCACACAGGGAACACGCGGAAACACCATATATTTT; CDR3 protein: CASTQGTRGNTIYF
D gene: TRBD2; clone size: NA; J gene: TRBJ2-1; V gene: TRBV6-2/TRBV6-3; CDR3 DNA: TGTGCCAGCAGTTTCCTAGCGGGAGGGCCCTGGAGTGAGCAGTTCTTC; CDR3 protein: CASSFLAGGPWSEQFF
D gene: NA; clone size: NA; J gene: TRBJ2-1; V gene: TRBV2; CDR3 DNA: TGTGCCAGTAGTCTGGCGGGTGAGCAGTTCTTC; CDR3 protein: CASSLAGEQFF
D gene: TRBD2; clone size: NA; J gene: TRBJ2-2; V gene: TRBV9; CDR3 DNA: TGTGCCAGCAGCGTAAGTCTAGCGGGAGTCGGGACCGGGGAGCTGTTTTTT; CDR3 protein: CASSVSLAGVGTGELFF
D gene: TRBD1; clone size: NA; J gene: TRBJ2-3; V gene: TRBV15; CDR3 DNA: TGTGCCACCAGTACACGTGACAGGGGGTCCACAGATACGCAGTATTTT; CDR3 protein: CATSTRDRGSTDTQYF
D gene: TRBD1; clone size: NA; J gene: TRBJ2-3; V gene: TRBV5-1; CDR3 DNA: TGCGCCAGCAGCTCCCTCTTTGAGACAGGGAAAGATACGCAGTATTTT; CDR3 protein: CASSSLFETGKDTQYF
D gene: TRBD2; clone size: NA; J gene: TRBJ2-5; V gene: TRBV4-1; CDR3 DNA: TGCGCCAGCAGCCAGGCTAGCGGGAAAACACAAGAGACCCAGTACTTC; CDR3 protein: CASSQASGKTQETQYF
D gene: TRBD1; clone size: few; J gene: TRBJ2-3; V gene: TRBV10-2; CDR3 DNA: TGCGCCAGCAGTGACCCGGGCAGGGGGCGAGGAGATACGCAGTATTTT; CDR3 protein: CASSDPGRGRGDTQYF